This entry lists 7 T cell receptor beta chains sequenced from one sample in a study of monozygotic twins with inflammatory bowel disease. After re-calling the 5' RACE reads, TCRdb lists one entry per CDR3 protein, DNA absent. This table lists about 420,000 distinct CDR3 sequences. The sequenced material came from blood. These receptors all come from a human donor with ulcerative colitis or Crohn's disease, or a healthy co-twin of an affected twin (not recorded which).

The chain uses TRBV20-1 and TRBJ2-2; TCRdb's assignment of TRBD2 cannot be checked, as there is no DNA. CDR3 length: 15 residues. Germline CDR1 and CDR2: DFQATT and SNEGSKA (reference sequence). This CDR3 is CSATAAGGNTGELFF.

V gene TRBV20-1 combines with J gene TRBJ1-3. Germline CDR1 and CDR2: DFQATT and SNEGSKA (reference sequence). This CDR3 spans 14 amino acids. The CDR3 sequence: CSAEEGNGENTIYF.

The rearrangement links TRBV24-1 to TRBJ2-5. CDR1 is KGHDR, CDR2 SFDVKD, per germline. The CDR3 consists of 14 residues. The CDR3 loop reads CATSDRTKGGTQYF.

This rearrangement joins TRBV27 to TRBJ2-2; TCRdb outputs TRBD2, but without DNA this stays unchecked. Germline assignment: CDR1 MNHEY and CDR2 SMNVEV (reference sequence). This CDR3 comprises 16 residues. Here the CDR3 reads CASSLSQRGGPGELFF.

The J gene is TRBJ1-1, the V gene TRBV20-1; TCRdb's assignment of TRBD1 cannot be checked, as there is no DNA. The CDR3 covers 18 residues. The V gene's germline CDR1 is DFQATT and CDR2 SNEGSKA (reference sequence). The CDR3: CSALPGPGQGGSNTEAFF.

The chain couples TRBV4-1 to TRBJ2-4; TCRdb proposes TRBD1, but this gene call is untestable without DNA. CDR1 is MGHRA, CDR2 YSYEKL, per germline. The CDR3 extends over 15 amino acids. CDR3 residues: CASSHSSTGLVIQYF.

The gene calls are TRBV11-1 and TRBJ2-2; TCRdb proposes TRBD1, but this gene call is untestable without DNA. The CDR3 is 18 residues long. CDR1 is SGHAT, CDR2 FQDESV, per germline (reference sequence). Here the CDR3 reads CASSITQTGARNTGELFF.